This T cell receptor beta chain was sequenced for a study of neurological immune-mediated disorders. Study-wide results and limits: Patients with HTLV-1-associated myelopathy showed the most TCR clonal expansion. Those with multiple sclerosis showed the least, falling below healthy controls. Phylogenetic grouping assigned the repertoires of 18 of 34 multiple sclerosis patients to a single related-CDR3 cluster, representing a possible signature.

Trimming shortened V by 7 bases and J by 1 base, and 13 bases separated the two germline ends. Germline CDR1 is SGHRS and CDR2 is YFSETQ. The CDR3 is 14 residues long. This clonotype was seen ten or more times. Its matching antigen is unknown. The authors produced cDNA by 5'RACE using 10-nucleotide random UMIs. A single run covered 15-18 subjects with over 190 million TCR-beta sequences. TCRdb fed the 5' RACE reads into MiXCR, producing one record per CDR3 protein. The sample lists about 33,000 distinct CDR3 sequences, over 1.2% seen once, with roughly 8.7% in the top ten. This TCR came from a woman aged 25 to 39 with multiple sclerosis. The specimen sequenced was PBMCs. This sequence joins TRBV5-1 and TRBJ2-3; no clear D. The CDR3 DNA sequence: TGCGCCAGCTCGACCTATACAGGCACAGATACGCAGTATTTT. It codes for CASSTYTGTDTQYF. Filled out from reference TRBV5-1 and TRBJ2-3, the complete variable domain reads KAGVTQTPRYLIKTRGQQVTLSCSPISGHRSVSWYQQTPGQGLQFLFEYFSETQRNKGNFPGRFSGRQFSNSRSEMNVSTLELGDSALYLCASSTYTGTDTQYFGPGTRLTVL.